This T cell receptor beta chain was profiled in a study of T cell changes during pregnancy in multiple sclerosis. Profiled with immunoSEQ multiplex PCR; TCRdb holds only in-frame clones, not every one. The data hold around 95,000 clones, with roughly 94% observed a single time. J was trimmed by 7 bases and V by 7 bases; bases with no gene match: 7. CDR3 length equals 14 residues. Germline CDR1 SNHLY, CDR2 FYNNEI. The receptor was isolated from a female donor in good health, enrolled as a control in a pregnancy study. The chain links TRBV2 to TRBJ1-6, with 7 bases matching TRBD1. Material: peripheral blood, obtained after pregnancy. For the CDR3, the DNA is TGTGCCAGCAAAGAGACAGGGAGAAATTCACCCCTCCACTTT. Its protein product is CASKETGRNSPLHF.